The present entry profiles one T cell receptor beta chain with its context. The antigen remains undetermined. These data belong to a study of CD8+CD57+ T cells in acquired aplastic anemia. Turning to the study itself: Sorted CD4+ and CD8+ cells gave an average of 3.2 ug of DNA. Regarding the study as a whole: Patients and controls shared under 35 CD8+ CDR3 sequences, highly expressed in patients. Simpson's diversity of CD8+ cells was not significantly different in patients compared with controls.

Germline V gene sequence: CDR1 SGHAT, CDR2 FQDESV (reference sequence). CDR3 size: 17 residues. After removal of 0 bases from V and 4 bases from J, the junction contained 4 bases not matched to a gene. Those patients picked for sequencing had displayed CD8+CD57+ cell expansion on flow cytometry. Each patient had severe acquired aplastic anemia. Researchers used genomic DNA as the template to profile TCR beta VDJ and CDR3. TCRdb re-analysed the reads in MiXCR, keeping a single row per CDR3 protein. Of around 430,000 distinct CDR3 sequences listed, roughly 34% are singletons. This receptor was obtained from a human donor with aplastic anemia. The chain carries TRBV11-1 and TRBJ2-3, with 13 positions matching TRBD2. Sequencing input: sorted CD4+, CD8+, or CD8+CD57+ T cells (not recorded which) from PBMCs. The CDR3 reads CASSLAGLAGSSDTQYF. The CDR3 nucleotides read TGTGCCAGCAGCTTAGCGGGACTAGCGGGGAGTTCAGATACGCAGTATTTT.